The rows below give T cell receptor beta chains drawn from one sample of a study of CD8 T cells in ankylosing spondylitis. TCRdb reprocessed the 5' RACE reads with MiXCR, giving one entry per CDR3 protein. Of under 450,000 distinct CDR3 sequences listed, approximately 20% are singletons. Sequenced input: blood, either unsorted or a sorted T cell fraction (not recorded which). The receptors were sampled from a male donor with ankylosing spondylitis or in good health (not recorded which). CDR3s include the opening cysteine and the closing phenylalanine or tryptophan. D genes are given only for firm matches. The listing skips clone size in some rows; elsewhere it reads once, few, many or a size class.

abundance: .; d_gene: .; v_gene: TRBV6-5; j_gene: TRBJ2-1; CDR3aa: CASSYAGAYNEQFF; CDR3nt: TGTGCCAGCAGTTACGCAGGGGCCTACAATGAGCAGTTCTTC
abundance: many; d_gene: .; v_gene: TRBV7-9; j_gene: TRBJ2-7; CDR3aa: CASSFRTQGRDEQYF; CDR3nt: TGTGCCAGCAGCTTTCGGACACAGGGGAGGGACGAGCAGTACTTC
abundance: .; d_gene: .; v_gene: TRBV7-9; j_gene: TRBJ2-2; CDR3aa: CASSLAGTPNTGELFF; CDR3nt: TGTGCCAGCAGCCTAGCCGGGACACCGAACACCGGGGAGCTGTTTTTT
abundance: .; d_gene: .; v_gene: TRBV6-1; j_gene: TRBJ1-6; CDR3aa: CASTNLPSHGPLHF; CDR3nt: TGTGCCAGCACCAATTTACCCTCACATGGACCCCTCCACTTT
abundance: few; d_gene: .; v_gene: TRBV4-1; j_gene: TRBJ2-7; CDR3aa: CASSQTAGDSYEQYF; CDR3nt: TGCGCCAGCAGCCAAACCGCGGGGGACAGCTACGAGCAGTACTTC
abundance: many; d_gene: TRBD1; v_gene: TRBV6-1; j_gene: TRBJ2-3; CDR3aa: CASSENRGPDTQYF; CDR3nt: TGTGCCAGCAGTGAAAACAGGGGGCCAGATACGCAGTATTTT
abundance: .; d_gene: .; v_gene: TRBV7-2; j_gene: TRBJ2-3; CDR3aa: CASTLVGGRSTDTQYF; CDR3nt: TGTGCCAGCACCTTAGTCGGGGGGCGAAGCACAGATACGCAGTATTTT
abundance: few; d_gene: .; v_gene: TRBV4-1; j_gene: TRBJ2-5; CDR3aa: CASSQVGYQETQYF; CDR3nt: TGCGCCAGCAGCCAAGTAGGGTACCAAGAGACCCAGTACTTC
abundance: .; d_gene: .; v_gene: TRBV12-3/TRBV12-4; j_gene: TRBJ2-1; CDR3aa: CASSLPYEGGPAPASYNEQFF; CDR3nt: TGTGCCAGCAGTTTACCCTACGAGGGGGGACCCGCCCCCGCTTCTTACAATGAGCAGTTCTTC
abundance: few; d_gene: .; v_gene: TRBV20-1; j_gene: TRBJ2-3; CDR3aa: CSAPLVGDRNTQYF; CDR3nt: TGCAGTGCCCCATTAGTGGGGGATAGGAATACGCAGTATTTT
abundance: few; d_gene: TRBD2; v_gene: TRBV4-2; j_gene: TRBJ2-7; CDR3aa: CASSPLAESYEQYF; CDR3nt: TGTGCCAGCAGCCCCCTAGCGGAGTCCTACGAGCAGTACTTC
abundance: .; d_gene: .; v_gene: TRBV12-3/TRBV12-4; j_gene: TRBJ2-7; CDR3aa: CASSSPTKDRSYEQYF; CDR3nt: TGTGCCAGCAGTTCCCCCACCAAGGACAGATCCTACGAGCAGTACTTC
abundance: .; d_gene: TRBD2; v_gene: TRBV20-1; j_gene: TRBJ2-2; CDR3aa: CSARGLMSGPGELFF; CDR3nt: TGCAGTGCTAGGGGACTAATGAGCGGTCCCGGGGAGCTGTTTTTT
abundance: few; d_gene: TRBD2; v_gene: TRBV7-2; j_gene: TRBJ2-1; CDR3aa: CASSSPAGGPGNEQFF; CDR3nt: TGTGCCAGCAGCAGCCCCGCGGGGGGGCCTGGCAATGAGCAGTTCTTC
abundance: few; d_gene: .; v_gene: TRBV7-8; j_gene: TRBJ2-1; CDR3aa: CASSLVAGSNEQFF; CDR3nt: TGTGCCAGCAGCTTAGTCGCAGGGAGCAATGAGCAGTTCTTC
abundance: few; d_gene: TRBD2; v_gene: TRBV7-9; j_gene: TRBJ2-1; CDR3aa: CASSSGVSGGAPNEQFF; CDR3nt: TGTGCCAGCAGCTCGGGGGTTAGCGGGGGGGCTCCCAATGAGCAGTTCTTC
abundance: few; d_gene: .; v_gene: TRBV19; j_gene: TRBJ2-1; CDR3aa: CASSILYYNEQFF; CDR3nt: TGTGCCAGTAGTATCCTATACTACAATGAGCAGTTCTTC
abundance: few; d_gene: TRBD2; v_gene: TRBV7-6; j_gene: TRBJ2-7; CDR3aa: CASSWDSGGYEQYF; CDR3nt: TGTGCCAGCAGCTGGGATAGCGGGGGCTACGAGCAGTACTTC
abundance: .; d_gene: TRBD1; v_gene: TRBV28; j_gene: TRBJ2-5; CDR3aa: CASSPQGAETQYF; CDR3nt: TGTGCCAGCAGTCCCCAGGGGGCGGAGACCCAGTACTTC
abundance: .; d_gene: TRBD1; v_gene: TRBV9; j_gene: TRBJ2-5; CDR3aa: CASSHKDRDGETQYF; CDR3nt: TGTGCCAGCAGTCACAAAGACAGGGACGGGGAGACCCAGTACTTC